This TCR beta chain was recovered during a study of vaccination and CD4 T cells after COVID-19. The Oncomine TCR Beta short-read assay was what sequenced the DNA obtained from cultured CD4+ T cells. Using its own MiXCR run on the PCR reads, TCRdb lists one record per CDR3 protein. Seen here are about 21,000 distinct CDR3 sequences, around 39% observed once, and the top ten hold roughly 9.6%. Details on this clonotype: Its cognate antigen is unknown. The junction differs from germline at one of its ends, possibly a read error.

Regarding time point: late sampling 161 to 241 days after vaccination in a few convalescent patients. The treatment: roughly 10-day PBMC culture with coronavirus spike peptide pools or control peptides (ViraFEST assay). Both day 3 and day 7 involved replacing half of the medium with fresh IL-2 medium. Specimen: CD4+ T cells from blood, cultured in vitro, collected about 7 months after SARS-CoV-2 vaccination. The TCR was taken from a human donor who had recovered from COVID-19.

Here the CDR3 reads CASTELVGPGSLEQFF. In DNA form, the CDR3 reads TGTGCCAGCACTGAACTTGTGGGACCGGGATCACTTGAGCAGTTCTTC. The V and J genes are TRBV25-1 and TRBJ2-1; D could derive from TRBD1 or TRBD2 (5 bases each). Germline CDR1 and CDR2: MGHDK and SYGVNS. The CDR3 is 16 residues long.